The 21 T cell receptor beta chains given below trace back to one sample, sequenced in a study of beta chain features in type 1 diabetes. The isolated RNA, all of it, was reverse transcribed, so expressed TCRB transcripts were what got sequenced. Libraries were prepared by immunoSEQ multiplex PCR; TCRdb keeps only in-frame clonotypes and omits some of them. Of 500,000 to 700,000 clones listed, about a sixth were seen once; the top ten hold about 0.097%. The sequenced sample consisted of naive CD4+ T cells from blood. These receptors were taken from a man aged 18 to 30 in good health.

The CDR3 region is CSVQAGTGGNQPQHF. DNA of the CDR3: TGCAGCGTCCAGGCCGGGACAGGAGGCAATCAGCCCCAGCATTTT. J is TRBJ1-5 and V is TRBV29-1, with 8 bases identical to TRBD1. The CDR3 spans 15 residues. V lost 6 bases to trimming and J lost 2 bases; unmatched junction nucleotides: 9. In germline, CDR1 is SQVTM, CDR2 ANQGSEA.

The sample holds a few counts of this clone. V usage is TRBV5-1 and J usage is TRBJ1-1; 9 bases fit TRBD1. J gave up 8 bases and V 2 bases, and 7 bases lay outside the gene matches. The CDR3 has 14 amino acids. In germline, CDR1 is SGHRS, CDR2 YFSETQ. The CDR3 reads CASSLQPGQGEAFF. The CDR3 coding sequence is TGCGCCAGCAGCTTACAACCGGGACAGGGAGAAGCTTTCTTT.

In DNA, the CDR3 is TGCGCCAGCAGCTCCTCTCCCGGGACAGGGTCTAACACCGGGGAGCTGTTTTTT. Its translation is CASSSSPGTGSNTGELFF. The rearrangement joins TRBV5-1 to TRBJ2-2, with 9 bases fitting TRBD1. Germline V gene data show CDR1 as SGHRS and CDR2 as YFSETQ. V gave up 3 bases and J gave up 2 bases; unmatched junction bases: 11. The CDR3 loop spans 18 amino acids.

V usage is TRBV27 and J usage is TRBJ2-2; D is ambiguous. CDR1 and CDR2 from the germline V gene are MNHEY and SMNVEV (reference sequence). The CDR3 is 16 residues long. V lost 4 bases to trimming and J lost 4 bases, with 16 bases between them. The CDR3 sequence: CASSSPTRSSTGELFF. The DNA for the CDR3 is TGTGCCAGCAGTTCCCCAACCCGAAGCAGCACCGGGGAGCTGTTTTTT.

The V and J genes are TRBV7-9 and TRBJ1-5, with D hard to call. Trimming took off 5 bases at V and 7 bases at J, with 12 bases between the two ends. This CDR3 is built from 13 residues. Germline CDR1 and CDR2: SEHNR and FQNEAQ (reference sequence). CDR3 in amino acids: CASSPLGKQPQHF. In DNA form, the CDR3 reads TGTGCCAGCAGCCCTCTAGGGAAACAGCCCCAGCATTTT.

Only a few counts were recorded for this clone. This chain links TRBV27 with TRBJ2-2, with 7 bases matching TRBD2. This CDR3 contains 15 residues. J was trimmed by 0 bases and V by 8 bases; bases with no gene match: 6. Germline assignment: CDR1 MNHEY and CDR2 SMNVEV (reference sequence). For the CDR3, the DNA is TGTGCCAGCCGATATAGCGGGTCGAACACCGGGGAGCTGTTTTTT. Residues: CASRYSGSNTGELFF.

V is TRBV7-7 and J is TRBJ2-7, with no clear D. The germline V and J ends were trimmed by 0 bases and 2 bases, with 11 bases remaining between them. Germline CDR1 and CDR2: SSHAT and FNYEAQ (reference sequence). The CDR3 is 15 amino acids. This chain's CDR3 is CASSLAPGGTYEQYF. As DNA, the CDR3 is TGTGCCAGCAGCTTAGCTCCTGGCGGAACCTACGAGCAGTACTTC.

This clone turned up a few times. The V call is TRBV5-6, the J call TRBJ1-1; 8 bases match TRBD1. The V gene's germline CDR1 is SGHDT and CDR2 YYEEEE. The CDR3 runs 15 residues. V dropped 1 base and J dropped 5; count of bases not matched to a gene: 7. DNA of the CDR3: TGTGCCAGCAGCTTGTTGGACAGGGTTCAGACTGAAGCTTTCTTT. Translated: CASSLLDRVQTEAFF.

The V and J genes are TRBV12-2 and TRBJ2-5; the table's TRBD2 call for D was not verified on the DNA. TRBV12-2 counts as a pseudogene. The CDR3 is 11 amino acids. For the CDR3, the DNA is TGTGCAAGTCGCTTTCGGGAGGGCCAGTACTTC. It is translated as CASRFREGQYF.

The V and J genes are TRBV9 and TRBJ2-7; 9 bases are a match to TRBD1. The CDR3 extends over 16 amino acids. The germline gives CDR1 SGDLS, CDR2 YYNGEE. V dropped 2 bases and J dropped 1; count of bases not matched to a gene: 7. The CDR3 DNA reads as TGTGCCAGCAGCGTCGCTCTACAGGGGGCATCCTACGAGCAGTACTTC. It encodes CASSVALQGASYEQYF.

In this sample, this clone turned up many times. The genes are TRBV14 and TRBJ2-1; a possible D gene is TRBD2 (7 bases). Trimming cost V 6 bases and J 12 bases, with 18 bases left between them. Looked up from germline, CDR1 is SGHDN and CDR2 is FVKESK. The CDR3 length is 13 residues. Written as DNA, the CDR3 is TGTGCCAGCAGGGGGGGGCCGAACTGGCGGCAGTTCTTC. This codes for CASRGGPNWRQFF.

The rearrangement uses TRBV27 and TRBJ2-1, with D possibly TRBD2 on 6 matching bases. Germline assignment: CDR1 MNHEY and CDR2 SMNVEV (reference sequence). CDR3 length: 15 amino acids. V lost 6 bases, J lost 0 bases, and 12 bases lay in between. CDR3 DNA: TGTGCCAGCAGCCGGGACTTGAGCTCCTACAATGAGCAGTTCTTC. It codes for CASSRDLSSYNEQFF.

The chain couples TRBV2 to TRBJ1-5; no firm D call. V lost 6 bases to trimming and J lost 3 bases, with 6 bases between them. This CDR3 has 12 residues. Germline CDR1 reads SNHLY; CDR2 reads FYNNEI. Written as DNA, the CDR3 is TGTGCCAGCAGACAAGCCAATCAGCCCCAGCATTTT. Translated, it gives CASRQANQPQHF. Based on the CDR3 plus reference TRBV2 and TRBJ1-5, the full variable domain is EPEVTQTPSHQVTQMGQEVILRCVPISNHLYFYWYRQILGQKVEFLVSFYNNEISEKSEIFDDQFSVERPDGSNFTLKIRSTKLEDSAMYFCASRQANQPQHFGDGTRLSIL.

This clone appeared a few times. The chain joins TRBV19 to TRBJ2-7; 7 bases fit TRBD1. V was pared by 6 bases and J by 6 bases, with 5 bases of the junction left unmatched. The length of the CDR3 is 12 residues. Germline assignment: CDR1 LNHDA and CDR2 SQIVND (reference sequence). The CDR3 DNA is TGTGCCAGTAGAGACAGGGTCGGCGAGCAGTACTTC. Amino acid sequence: CASRDRVGEQYF.

The chain links TRBV19 to TRBJ1-1, with TRBD1 matching 9 bases. The CDR3 extends over 14 amino acids. Trimming cost V 6 bases and J 6 bases; bases outside gene matches: 8. Germline V gene sequence: CDR1 LNHDA, CDR2 SQIVND (reference sequence). The CDR3 DNA is TGTGCCAGTAGACGGGACAGGGTGGGCGCTGAAGCTTTCTTT. Translating gives CASRRDRVGAEAFF.

This clone appeared a few times. V gene TRBV15 combines with J gene TRBJ1-5, with 7 bases fitting TRBD1. Germline V gene sequence: CDR1 LNHNV, CDR2 YYDKDF (reference sequence). This CDR3 is 19 amino acids long. J gave up 1 base and V 0 bases, and 12 bases lay outside the gene matches. CDR3 nucleotide sequence: TGTGCCACCAGCAGAGACCTCATGACAGGGATCAAGAGCAATCAGCCCCAGCATTTT. Translation gives CATSRDLMTGIKSNQPQHF.

This sequence joins TRBV4-2 and TRBJ1-5; D unresolved. CDR1 and CDR2 (germline): LGHNA, YNFKEQ. Trimming left V 3 bases short and J 4 bases short, with 10 bases between. This CDR3 comprises 14 residues. The CDR3 reads CASSHATRNQPQHF. The CDR3 DNA follows: TGTGCCAGCAGCCACGCCACACGGAATCAGCCCCAGCATTTT.

In this sample, this clone turned up a few times. The rearrangement uses TRBV5-4 and TRBJ2-7; unclear D gene. The germline V gene has CDR1 SGHNT and CDR2 YYREEE (reference sequence). V was shortened by 4 bases and J by 5 bases, with 19 bases between the two germline ends. The CDR3 sequence is 15 residues long. The CDR3, as DNA: TGTGCCAGCAGCCCGTCACAAGGACGGCAGAACGAGCAGTACTTC. This translates into CASSPSQGRQNEQYF. Looking up the rest from reference TRBV5-4 and TRBJ2-7 gives the full variable domain: ETGVTQSPTHLIKTRGQQVTLRCSSQSGHNTVSWYQQALGQGPQFIFQYYREEENGRGNFPPRFSGLQFPNYSSELNVNALELDDSALYLCASSPSQGRQNEQYFGPGTRLTVT.

The chain uses TRBV12-5 and TRBJ1-1; D is ambiguous. CDR3 length: 16 residues. Germline CDR1 reads LGHNT; CDR2 reads FRNRAP. Trimming left V 3 bases short and J 1 base short, with 15 bases between. The CDR3: CASGLDAGTRNTEAFF. As DNA, the CDR3 is TGTGCTAGTGGTTTAGATGCCGGAACCAGGAACACTGAAGCTTTCTTT.

J is TRBJ2-6 and V is TRBV7-8; TRBD2 aligns across 9 bases. Trimming took 5 bases from V and 2 from J; bases not matched to a gene: 7. This CDR3 spans 17 amino acids. CDR1 SGHVS and CDR2 FQNEAQ come from the germline V gene. This CDR3 is CASSLSGGTTGANVLTF. CDR3 DNA: TGTGCCAGCAGCCTTAGCGGGGGCACCACTGGGGCCAACGTCCTGACTTTC.

In its sample, this clone was seen a few times. The genes are TRBV14 and TRBJ1-1; a possible D gene is TRBD1 (6 bases). CDR1 and CDR2 (germline): SGHDN, FVKESK. The CDR3 is 14 amino acids. V lost 7 bases and J 0 bases, leaving 12 bases between the germline ends. The CDR3 loop reads CASNKQGLNTEAFF. The CDR3 nucleotides read TGTGCCAGCAACAAACAGGGACTGAACACTGAAGCTTTCTTT.